These 21 T cell receptor beta chains were sequenced from one sample in a study of blood T cells in healthy people across ages. A second about 7 to 11 cycle PCR used barcoded and J-beta primers. TCRdb ran MiXCR on the 5' RACE reads and lists one entry per CDR3 protein. Of fewer than 950,000 distinct CDR3 sequences in the sample, about 48% were seen once. Sequencing used blood. The receptors here all came from an elderly man in good health.

The chain carries TRBV28 and TRBJ2-5; 8 bases agree with TRBD1. The J call could be wrong; TRBJ2-7 is a better fit for the DNA end. Germline-derived CDR1 and CDR2 are MDHEN and SYDVKM. CDR3 length: 18 amino acids. For the CDR3, the DNA is TGTGCCAGCACCTCAGTTCTTTACACTGGGACAGGAAACTACGAGCAGTACTTC. Its translation is CASTSVLYTGTGNYEQYF.

In its sample, this clonotype was seen a few times. The chain recombines TRBV13 with TRBJ2-5, with TRBD1 matching over 10 bases. CDR3 size: 16 residues. CDR1 is PRHDT and CDR2 is FYEKMQ in the germline V gene (reference sequence). With V trimmed by 5 bases and J by 4 bases, 10 bases remained unmatched. In nucleotides, the CDR3 is TGTGCCAGCAGCCTATCAGGGACAGGGGTACGAGAGACCCAGTACTTC. It yields the protein CASSLSGTGVRETQYF.

This clonotype has only a few counts. The chain recombines TRBV5-5 with TRBJ2-7; D is uncertain. Germline V gives CDR1 SGHKS, CDR2 YYEKEE (reference sequence). This CDR3 comprises 15 residues. V was cut by 0 bases and J by 0 bases, with 10 bases left in between. The CDR3 protein is CASSLDWQSSYEQYF. In DNA form, the CDR3 reads TGTGCCAGCAGCTTGGACTGGCAGAGCTCCTACGAGCAGTACTTC.

DNA for the CDR3: TGCGCCAGCAGCTTGGACCAAGGCGGCGGGCAGTACTTC. This encodes CASSLDQGGGQYF. V is TRBV5-1 and J is TRBJ2-7; D is undetermined. With 0 bases removed from V and 9 bases from J, the gap between germline ends came to 13 bases. Per the germline V gene, CDR1 is SGHRS and CDR2 is YFSETQ. There are 13 residues in the CDR3.

The chain is built from TRBV9 and TRBJ2-1, with D unresolved. In germline, CDR1 is SGDLS, CDR2 YYNGEE. The CDR3 totals 14 residues. Trimming shortened V by 4 bases and J by 8 bases, and 16 bases separated the two germline ends. CDR3 protein: CASSLRPTLDEQFF. DNA of the CDR3: TGTGCCAGCAGCCTCCGACCTACCCTGGATGAGCAGTTCTTC.

The table lists this clonotype with a few counts. The genes are TRBV7-2 and TRBJ2-6; no firm D call. CDR1 and CDR2 (germline): SGHTA, FQGNSA. The V end was cut by 1 base, the J end by 4 bases, with 11 bases between. This CDR3 spans 16 amino acids. CDR3: CASSLGRRAGANVLTF. The DNA for the CDR3 is TGTGCCAGCAGCTTAGGCCGTAGGGCCGGGGCCAACGTCCTGACTTTC. Filled out from reference TRBV7-2 and TRBJ2-6, the complete variable domain reads GAGVSQSPSNKVTEKGKDVELRCDPISGHTALYWYRQSLGQGLEFLIYFQGNSAPDKSGLPSDRFSAERTGGSVSTLTIQRTQQEDSAVYLCASSLGRRAGANVLTFGAGSRLTVL.

The V gene is TRBV28, the J gene TRBJ1-6; 10 positions match TRBD1. The CDR3 runs to 14 residues. From germline, CDR1 is MDHEN and CDR2 SYDVKM. The junction had 1 base not matched to a gene; V was cut back by 6 bases and J by 5 bases. The CDR3 protein is CASRGQGNNSPLHF. DNA of the CDR3: TGTGCCAGCAGGGGACAGGGGAATAATTCACCCCTCCACTTT.

V and J are TRBV25-1 and TRBJ2-1; D is possibly TRBD1 (5 bases). Deletions cut 3 bases from V and 4 bases from J, with 10 bases between. The CDR3 has 14 amino acids. Per the germline V gene, CDR1 is MGHDK and CDR2 is SYGVNS. The CDR3 DNA sequence: TGTGCCAGCAGTGACAGGGTCCTTTACAATGAGCAGTTCTTC. It translates to CASSDRVLYNEQFF.

This chain links TRBV7-9 with TRBJ2-1; no clear D gene. The ends were cut back, 5 bases at V and 10 bases at J, with 15 bases in the middle. The CDR3 sequence is 13 residues long. Germline V gene data show CDR1 as SEHNR and CDR2 as FQNEAQ (reference sequence). The CDR3 DNA is TGTGCCAGCAGCCCCTGGGTTCTCGACGAGCAGTTCTTC. Translated, it gives CASSPWVLDEQFF. Looking up the rest from reference TRBV7-9 and TRBJ2-1 gives the full variable domain: DTGVSQNPRHKITKRGQNVTFRCDPISEHNRLYWYRQTLGQGPEFLTYFQNEAQLEKSRLLSDRFSAERPKGSFSTLEIQRTEQGDSAMYLCASSPWVLDEQFFGPGTRLTVL.

This clonotype was picked up a small number of times. V and J are TRBV28 and TRBJ1-1; no clear D gene. V was pared by 2 bases and J by 11 bases, with 9 bases between. Germline values: CDR1 MDHEN, CDR2 SYDVKM. The CDR3 is 11 residues long. CDR3 residues: CASSLNSRAFF. As DNA, the CDR3 is TGTGCCAGCAGTTTAAACTCTAGGGCTTTCTTT. The full variable domain, rest sourced from reference TRBV28 and TRBJ1-1, is DVKVTQSSRYLVKRTGEKVFLECVQDMDHENMFWYRQDPGLGLRLIYFSYDVKMKEKGDIPEGYSVSREKKERFSLILESASTNQTSMYLCASSLNSRAFFGQGTRLTVV.

This clonotype was seen only a few times. This chain uses TRBV15 with TRBJ1-2; D gene ambiguous. The V gene lost 4 bases and the J gene lost 1 base, with 7 bases spanning the gap. Germline CDR1 is LNHNV and CDR2 is YYDKDF (reference sequence). This CDR3 contains 13 residues. CDR3 protein: CATSNGNNYGYTF. The CDR3 DNA sequence: TGTGCCACCAGCAATGGCAATAACTATGGCTACACCTTC. The full variable domain, rest sourced from reference TRBV15 and TRBJ1-2, is DAMVIQNPRYQVTQFGKPVTLSCSQTLNHNVMYWYQQKSSQAPKLLFHYYDKDFNNEADTPDNFQSRRPNTSFCFLDIRSPGLGDTAMYLCATSNGNNYGYTFGSGTRLTVV.

This chain joins TRBV4-1 and TRBJ2-2; TRBD2 might be the D (6 bases). V gave up 1 base and J gave up 4 bases, with 10 bases separating them. Germline V gene data show CDR1 as MGHRA and CDR2 as YSYEKL. CDR3 size: 15 residues. CDR3 nucleotides: TGCGCCAGCAGCCAAGCTGCGGGGTTCACCGGGGAGCTGTTTTTT. Translating it yields CASSQAAGFTGELFF.

This chain joins TRBV5-4 and TRBJ2-1, with 9 bases aligning to TRBD2. The CDR3 sequence is 18 residues long. The germline gives CDR1 SGHNT, CDR2 YYREEE (reference sequence). Trimming took 0 bases from V and 5 from J; bases not matched to a gene: 12. The CDR3 loop is CASSLAKRLADPHNEQFF. The CDR3 coding sequence is TGTGCCAGCAGCTTGGCCAAGCGACTAGCGGACCCTCACAATGAGCAGTTCTTC. Full variable domain (missing parts from reference TRBV5-4 and TRBJ2-1): ETGVTQSPTHLIKTRGQQVTLRCSSQSGHNTVSWYQQALGQGPQFIFQYYREEENGRGNFPPRFSGLQFPNYSSELNVNALELDDSALYLCASSLAKRLADPHNEQFFGPGTRLTVL.

The chain has TRBV20-1 and TRBJ2-1; 7 positions agree with TRBD2. CDR1 is DFQATT and CDR2 is SNEGSKA in the germline V gene (reference sequence). The CDR3 covers 15 residues. V dropped 0 bases and J dropped 0; count of bases not matched to a gene: 2. CDR3 protein: CSAREGGSSYNEQFF. DNA for the CDR3: TGCAGTGCTAGAGAGGGCGGGAGCTCCTACAATGAGCAGTTCTTC.

This chain connects TRBV10-3 to TRBJ2-3; D might be TRBD1 or TRBD2, each matching 5 bases. This CDR3 region has 13 residues. V was shortened by 4 bases and J by 6 bases, with 11 bases between the two germline ends. Germline CDR1 and CDR2: ENHRY and SYGVKD. This CDR3 reads CAISVDWGDTQYF. CDR3 in DNA: TGTGCCATCAGTGTGGACTGGGGGGATACGCAGTATTTT.

The genes are TRBV9 and TRBJ2-3; the D is unclear. The CDR3 sequence is 15 residues long. V was shortened by 4 bases and J by 3 bases, with 15 bases between the two germline ends. The germline V gene has CDR1 SGDLS and CDR2 YYNGEE. DNA for the CDR3: TGTGCCAGCAGCCCCCGTGCCCTACCAACAGATACGCAGTATTTT. Amino acids: CASSPRALPTDTQYF. Full variable domain (missing parts from reference TRBV9 and TRBJ2-3): DSGVTQTPKHLITATGQRVTLRCSPRSGDLSVYWYQQSLDQGLQFLIQYYNGEERAKGNILERFSAQQFPDLHSELNLSSLELGDSALYFCASSPRALPTDTQYFGPGTRLTVL.

The rearrangement links TRBV27 to TRBJ1-1, with 10 nucleotides matching TRBD1. V lost 4 bases, J lost 3 bases, and 8 bases stayed unmatched. The CDR3 covers 16 residues. Germline CDR1 reads MNHEY; CDR2 reads SMNVEV (reference sequence). CDR3 sequence (DNA): TGTGCCAGCAGTTACCGGGACAGGGGACTGGACACTGAAGCTTTCTTT. It is translated as CASSYRDRGLDTEAFF.

The V and J genes are TRBV5-4 and TRBJ2-6; D remains unclear. V was trimmed by 4 bases and J by 0 bases, leaving 11 bases between them. The CDR3 has 16 residues. Germline CDR1 and CDR2: SGHNT and YYREEE (reference sequence). CDR3 protein: CASSRRRSSGANVLTF. The CDR3 bases are TGTGCCAGCAGCCGGCGACGAAGCTCTGGGGCCAACGTCCTGACTTTC.

The chain carries TRBV11-1 and TRBJ2-1, with D unclear. This CDR3 is 12 amino acids long. V dropped 5 bases and J dropped 6 bases, with 8 bases sitting between them. Germline loops: CDR1 SGHAT, CDR2 FQDESV (reference sequence). The CDR3, as DNA: TGTGCCAGCAGCCAAAGACGCAATGAGCAGTTCTTC. It specifies CASSQRRNEQFF.

This chain links TRBV9 with TRBJ2-4; 9 bases map to TRBD1. The DNA matches TRBJ2-7 better at its end, which makes the J call doubtful. Germline V gene data show CDR1 as SGDLS and CDR2 as YYNGEE. There are 15 residues in the CDR3. This CDR3 is CASSVGNRGLGEQYF. The CDR3 DNA follows: TGTGCCAGCAGCGTAGGGAACAGGGGGCTAGGCGAGCAGTACTTC.

This rearrangement joins TRBV7-9 to TRBJ2-1; D gene uncertain. The V end lost 3 bases, the J end lost 9 bases, and 9 bases lay between the germline ends. The germline CDR1 and CDR2 sequences are SEHNR and FQNEAQ (reference sequence). The CDR3 is made up of 12 amino acids. The CDR3 reads CASSFRSGEQFF. The CDR3 region has the DNA TGTGCCAGCAGCTTCAGGTCCGGTGAGCAGTTCTTC.